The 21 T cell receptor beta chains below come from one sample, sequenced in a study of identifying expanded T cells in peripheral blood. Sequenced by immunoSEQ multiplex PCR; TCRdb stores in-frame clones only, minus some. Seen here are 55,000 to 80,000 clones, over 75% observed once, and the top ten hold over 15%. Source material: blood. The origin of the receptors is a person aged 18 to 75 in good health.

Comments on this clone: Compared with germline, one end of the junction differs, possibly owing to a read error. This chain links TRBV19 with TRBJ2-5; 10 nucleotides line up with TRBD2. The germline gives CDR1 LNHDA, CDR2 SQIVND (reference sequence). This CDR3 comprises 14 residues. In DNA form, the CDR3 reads TGTGCCAGTAGTATCCAGCGGGAGGGGGAGACCAAGTACTTC. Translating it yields CASSIQREGETKYF.

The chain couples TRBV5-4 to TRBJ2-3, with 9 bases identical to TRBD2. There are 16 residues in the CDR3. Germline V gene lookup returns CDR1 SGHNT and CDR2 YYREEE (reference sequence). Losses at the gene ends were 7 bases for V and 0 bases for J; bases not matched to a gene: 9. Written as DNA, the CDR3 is TGTGCCAGCGGAACGACTAGCGGAGCTAGCACAGATACGCAGTATTTT. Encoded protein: CASGTTSGASTDTQYF.

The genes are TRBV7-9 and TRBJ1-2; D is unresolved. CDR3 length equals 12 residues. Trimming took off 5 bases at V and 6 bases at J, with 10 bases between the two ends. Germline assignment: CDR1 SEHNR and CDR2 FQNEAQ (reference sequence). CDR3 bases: TGTGCCAGCAGCCCCCCCGCGAATGGCTACACCTTC. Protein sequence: CASSPPANGYTF.

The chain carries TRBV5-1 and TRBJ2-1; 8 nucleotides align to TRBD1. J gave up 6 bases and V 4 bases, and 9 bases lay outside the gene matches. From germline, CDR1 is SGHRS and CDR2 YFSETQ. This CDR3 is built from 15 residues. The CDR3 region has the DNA TGCGCCAGCAGCGGGACAGGCCAGAGTTTCAATGAGCAGTTCTTC. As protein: CASSGTGQSFNEQFF. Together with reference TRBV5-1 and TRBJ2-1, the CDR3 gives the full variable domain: KAGVTQTPRYLIKTRGQQVTLSCSPISGHRSVSWYQQTPGQGLQFLFEYFSETQRNKGNFPGRFSGRQFSNSRSEMNVSTLELGDSALYLCASSGTGQSFNEQFFGPGTRLTVL.

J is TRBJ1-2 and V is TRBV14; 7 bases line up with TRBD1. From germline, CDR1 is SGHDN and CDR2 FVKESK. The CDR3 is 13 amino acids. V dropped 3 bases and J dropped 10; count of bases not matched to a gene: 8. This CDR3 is CASSQEDRADYTF. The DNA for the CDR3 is TGTGCCAGCAGCCAGGAAGACAGGGCCGACTACACCTTC. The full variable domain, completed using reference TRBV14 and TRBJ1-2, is EAGVTQFPSHSVIEKGQTVTLRCDPISGHDNLYWYRRVMGKEIKFLLHFVKESKQDESGMPNNRFLAERTGGTYSTLKVQPAELEDSGVYFCASSQEDRADYTFGSGTRLTVV.

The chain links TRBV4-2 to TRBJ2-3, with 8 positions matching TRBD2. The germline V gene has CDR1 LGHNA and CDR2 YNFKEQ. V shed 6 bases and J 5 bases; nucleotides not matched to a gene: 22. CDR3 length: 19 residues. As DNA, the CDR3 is TGTGCCAGCAGACCTGTGATAGCGGGGCGGACATTCGAGGTAGATACGCAGTATTTT. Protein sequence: CASRPVIAGRTFEVDTQYF.

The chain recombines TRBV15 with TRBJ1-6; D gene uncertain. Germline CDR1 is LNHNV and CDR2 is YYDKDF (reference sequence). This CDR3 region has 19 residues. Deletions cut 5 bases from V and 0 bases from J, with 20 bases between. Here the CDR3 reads CATSGRSAGRSSYNSPLHF. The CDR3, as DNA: TGTGCCACCAGCGGGCGATCAGCCGGACGTAGCTCCTATAATTCACCCCTCCACTTT.

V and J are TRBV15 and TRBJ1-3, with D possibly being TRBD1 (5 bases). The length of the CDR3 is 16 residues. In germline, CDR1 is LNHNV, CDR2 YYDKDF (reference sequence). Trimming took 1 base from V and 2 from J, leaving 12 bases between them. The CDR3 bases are TGTGCCACCAGCAGAGTCGGGAGGGGCGCTGGAAACACCATATATTTT. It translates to CATSRVGRGAGNTIYF. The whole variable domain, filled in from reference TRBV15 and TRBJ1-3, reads DAMVIQNPRYQVTQFGKPVTLSCSQTLNHNVMYWYQQKSSQAPKLLFHYYDKDFNNEADTPDNFQSRRPNTSFCFLDIRSPGLGDTAMYLCATSRVGRGAGNTIYFGEGSWLTVV.

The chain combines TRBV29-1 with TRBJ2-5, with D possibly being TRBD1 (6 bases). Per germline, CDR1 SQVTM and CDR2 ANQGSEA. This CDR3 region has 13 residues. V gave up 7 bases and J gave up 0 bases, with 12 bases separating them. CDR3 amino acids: CSAPQGNQETQYF. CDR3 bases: TGCAGCGCGCCCCAGGGGAACCAAGAGACCCAGTACTTC.

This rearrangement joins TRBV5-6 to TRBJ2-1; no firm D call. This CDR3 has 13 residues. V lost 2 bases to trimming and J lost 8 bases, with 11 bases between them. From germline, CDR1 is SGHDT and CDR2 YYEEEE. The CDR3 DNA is TGTGCCAGCAGCTTAGGTGTCCGTGATGAGCAGTTCTTC. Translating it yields CASSLGVRDEQFF.

As DNA, the CDR3 is TGTGCCAGCAGCTTAGTCAGGGGCACAGATACGCAGTATTTT. It codes for CASSLVRGTDTQYF. The J gene is TRBJ2-3, the V gene TRBV7-9, with a possible D match to TRBD1 (5 bases). CDR3 length: 14 residues. V gave up 1 base and J gave up 1 base, with 6 bases separating them. Per the germline V gene, CDR1 is SEHNR and CDR2 is FQNEAQ (reference sequence).

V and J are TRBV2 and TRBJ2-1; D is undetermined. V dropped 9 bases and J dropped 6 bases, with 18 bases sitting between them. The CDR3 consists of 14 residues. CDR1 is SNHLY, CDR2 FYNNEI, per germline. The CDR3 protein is CASRPQSGRNEQFF. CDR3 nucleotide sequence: TGTGCCAGTAGGCCCCAGTCCGGGCGCAATGAGCAGTTCTTC.

The CDR3 reads CASSLDGENTGELFF. The CDR3 nucleotides are TGTGCCAGCAGCTTAGACGGAGAGAACACCGGGGAGCTGTTTTTT. The chain couples TRBV11-3 to TRBJ2-2; no clear D gene. Germline values: CDR1 SGHNT, CDR2 YENEEA. CDR3 size: 15 residues. V was cut by 0 bases and J by 1 base, with 6 bases left in between.

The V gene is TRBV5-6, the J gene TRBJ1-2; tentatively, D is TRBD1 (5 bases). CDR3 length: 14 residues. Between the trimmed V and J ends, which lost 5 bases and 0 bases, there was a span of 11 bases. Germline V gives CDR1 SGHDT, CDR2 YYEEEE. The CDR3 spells CASRGTGTNYGYTF. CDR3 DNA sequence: TGTGCCAGCAGGGGGACCGGAACTAACTATGGCTACACCTTC. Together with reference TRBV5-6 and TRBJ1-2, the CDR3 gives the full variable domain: DAGVTQSPTHLIKTRGQQVTLRCSPKSGHDTVSWYQQALGQGPQFIFQYYEEEERQRGNFPDRFSGHQFPNYSSELNVNALLLGDSALYLCASRGTGTNYGYTFGSGTRLTVV.

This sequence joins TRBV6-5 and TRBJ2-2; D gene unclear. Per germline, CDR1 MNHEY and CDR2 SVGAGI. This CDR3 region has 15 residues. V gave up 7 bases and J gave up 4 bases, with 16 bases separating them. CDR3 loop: CASTLVKGITGELFF. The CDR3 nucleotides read TGTGCCAGCACTTTAGTGAAGGGAATCACCGGGGAGCTGTTTTTT.

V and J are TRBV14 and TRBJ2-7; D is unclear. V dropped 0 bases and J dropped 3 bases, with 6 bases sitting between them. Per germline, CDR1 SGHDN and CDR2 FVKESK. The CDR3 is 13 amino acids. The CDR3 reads CASSQDRLYEQYF. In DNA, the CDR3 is TGTGCCAGCAGCCAAGATAGGCTCTACGAGCAGTACTTC.

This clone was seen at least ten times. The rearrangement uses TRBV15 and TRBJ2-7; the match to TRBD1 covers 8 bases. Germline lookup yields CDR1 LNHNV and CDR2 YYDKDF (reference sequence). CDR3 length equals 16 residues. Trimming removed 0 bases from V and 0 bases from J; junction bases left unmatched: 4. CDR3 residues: CATSREGQESSYEQYF. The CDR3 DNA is TGTGCCACCAGCAGAGAGGGACAGGAGAGCTCCTACGAGCAGTACTTC.

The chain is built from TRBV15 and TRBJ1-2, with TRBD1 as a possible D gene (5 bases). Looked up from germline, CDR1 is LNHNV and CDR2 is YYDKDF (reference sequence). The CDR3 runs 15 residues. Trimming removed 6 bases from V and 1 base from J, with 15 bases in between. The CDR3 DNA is TGTGCCACCAGATCTCGACAGACACTTAACTATGGCTACACCTTC. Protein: CATRSRQTLNYGYTF.

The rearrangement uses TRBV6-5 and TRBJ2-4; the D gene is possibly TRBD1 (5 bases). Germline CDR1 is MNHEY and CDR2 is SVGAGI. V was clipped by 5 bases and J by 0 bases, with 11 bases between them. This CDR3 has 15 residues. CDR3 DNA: TGTGCCAGCAGTAGGACATCTATAGCCAAAAACATTCAGTACTTC. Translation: CASSRTSIAKNIQYF.

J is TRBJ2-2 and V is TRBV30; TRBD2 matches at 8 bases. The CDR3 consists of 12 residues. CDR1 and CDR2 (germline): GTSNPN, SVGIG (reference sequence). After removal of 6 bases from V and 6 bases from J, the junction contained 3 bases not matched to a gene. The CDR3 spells CACQLAAGELFF. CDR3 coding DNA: TGTGCCTGCCAACTAGCGGCCGGGGAGCTGTTTTTT.

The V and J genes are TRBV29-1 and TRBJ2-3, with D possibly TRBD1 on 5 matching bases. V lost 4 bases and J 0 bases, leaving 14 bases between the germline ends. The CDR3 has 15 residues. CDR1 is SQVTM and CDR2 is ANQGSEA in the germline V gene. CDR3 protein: CSVVGSPGSTDTQYF. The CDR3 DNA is TGCAGCGTTGTGGGTTCCCCAGGGAGCACAGATACGCAGTATTTT.